This paragraph reports one T cell receptor beta chain. As yet, its antigen is unknown. The germline gives CDR1 ENHRY, CDR2 SYGVKD. The trim removed 8 bases at V and 4 bases at J, leaving 5 bases unmatched. The CDR3 contains 13 residues. This sample is part of a study of T cell responses to AZD1222 COVID-19 vaccine. The repertoire was sequenced with immunoSEQ multiplex PCR; TCRdb's copy has only in-frame clones and lacks some. Of some 140,000 clones listed, about 93% are singletons. Study-wide findings and caveats: Only after the peak T cell response were repertoires sampled. Spike-wide coverage was observed for vaccine-associated CD4 TCRs, with dominant responses at 160-218 and 743-854.

The sequence was collected from an adult who received the AZD1222 COVID-19 vaccine. The sample was peripheral blood, taken 28 days after the second AZD1222 dose. This chain uses TRBV10-3 with TRBJ1-3, with TRBD1 identical over 7 bases. The CDR3 DNA reads TGTGCCATCCACCCGGGACAGGGAAACACCATATATTTT. This codes for CAIHPGQGNTIYF.